Each of the 5 T cell receptor beta chains below was sequenced from the same sample in a study of T cell repertoires in cytomegalovirus infection. MiXCR, applied by TCRdb to the reads, yields one record per CDR3 protein. The repertoire has about 150,000 distinct CDR3 sequences, roughly 15% of them found once; the top ten carry under 20%. The sample taken for sequencing was CD8+ T cells from PBMCs. These receptors were obtained from a human donor in good health (CMV status not recorded). Some clones in this sample may be carry-over from other donors' samples.

The genes are TRBV6-6 and TRBJ1-5; D is uncertain. The CDR3 contains 15 residues. Trimming took 2 bases from V and 1 from J, leaving 9 bases between them. Germline values: CDR1 MNHNY, CDR2 SVGAGI (reference sequence). CDR3 DNA: TGTGCCAGCAGTTACAGCCTTGGGAGCAATCAGCCCCAGCATTTT. Translated: CASSYSLGSNQPQHF.

The chain is built from TRBV11-2 and TRBJ2-7, with D possibly TRBD2 on 5 matching bases. The CDR3 is 12 amino acids. Germline V CDR1 and CDR2: SGHAT, FQNNGV. The germline V and J ends were trimmed by 4 bases and 4 bases, with 8 bases remaining between them. This CDR3 reads CASSYRGYEQYF. In nucleotides, the CDR3 is TGTGCCAGCAGCTACCGAGGGTACGAGCAGTACTTC.

This sequence joins TRBV12-5 and TRBJ2-5, with 10 bases fitting TRBD1. Germline trimming cut 3 bases from V and 2 bases from J; bases unmatched to any gene: 9. The CDR3 covers 17 residues. Germline CDR1 reads LGHNT; CDR2 reads FRNRAP. The CDR3 reads CASGLYRTGGIQETQYF. For the CDR3, the DNA is TGTGCTAGTGGTTTATATCGGACAGGGGGTATACAAGAGACCCAGTACTTC.

This CDR3 reads CASNARSKETQYF. As DNA, the CDR3 is TGTGCCAGCAATGCGCGGTCAAAAGAGACCCAGTACTTC. The chain couples TRBV28 to TRBJ2-5, with no clear D. The CDR3 sequence is 13 residues long. Germline V gene lookup returns CDR1 MDHEN and CDR2 SYDVKM. V was pared by 7 bases and J by 3 bases, with 12 bases between. Using reference TRBV28 and TRBJ2-5 for the parts outside the CDR3, the full variable domain is DVKVTQSSRYLVKRTGEKVFLECVQDMDHENMFWYRQDPGLGLRLIYFSYDVKMKEKGDIPEGYSVSREKKERFSLILESASTNQTSMYLCASNARSKETQYFGPGTRLLVL.

J is TRBJ2-1 and V is TRBV11-2; 11 bases are a match to TRBD2. This CDR3 is 16 amino acids long. CDR1 SGHAT and CDR2 FQNNGV come from the germline V gene. The junction had 6 bases not matched to a gene; V was cut back by 2 bases and J by 6 bases. The CDR3 sequence: CASSLNIGLAGNEQFF. DNA for the CDR3: TGTGCCAGCAGCTTAAACATAGGACTAGCGGGCAATGAGCAGTTCTTC. Complete variable domain (other parts from reference TRBV11-2 and TRBJ2-1): EAGVAQSPRYKIIEKRQSVAFWCNPISGHATLYWYQQILGQGPKLLIQFQNNGVVDDSQLPKDRFSAERLKGVDSTLKIQPAKLEDSAVYLCASSLNIGLAGNEQFFGPGTRLTVL.